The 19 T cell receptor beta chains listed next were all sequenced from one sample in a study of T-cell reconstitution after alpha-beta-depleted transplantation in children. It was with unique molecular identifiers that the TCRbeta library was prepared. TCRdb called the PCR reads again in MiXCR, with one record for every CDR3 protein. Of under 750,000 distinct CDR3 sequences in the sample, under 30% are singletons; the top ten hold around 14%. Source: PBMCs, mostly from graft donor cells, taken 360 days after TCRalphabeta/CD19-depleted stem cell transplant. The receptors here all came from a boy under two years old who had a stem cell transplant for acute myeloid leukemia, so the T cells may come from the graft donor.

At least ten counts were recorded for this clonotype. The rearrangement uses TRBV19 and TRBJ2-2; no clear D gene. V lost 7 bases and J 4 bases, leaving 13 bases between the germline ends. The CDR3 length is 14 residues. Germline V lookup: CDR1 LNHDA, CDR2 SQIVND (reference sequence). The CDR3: CASTPRSSTGELFF. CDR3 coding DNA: TGTGCCAGTACCCCCCGGAGCTCCACCGGGGAGCTGTTTTTT.

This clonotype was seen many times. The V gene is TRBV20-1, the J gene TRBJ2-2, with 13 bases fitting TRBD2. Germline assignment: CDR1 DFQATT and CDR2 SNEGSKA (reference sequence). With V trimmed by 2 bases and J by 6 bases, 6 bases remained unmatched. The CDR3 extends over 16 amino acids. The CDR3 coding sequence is TGCAGTGCTAGAAAACTAGCGGGGGGGCCGGCCGGGGAGCTGTTTTTT. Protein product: CSARKLAGGPAGELFF.

CDR3 amino acids: CASRTIRGPGTQYF. The CDR3 nucleotides read TGTGCCAGCAGAACTATTCGTGGTCCCGGGACCCAGTACTTC. The chain couples TRBV12-3 or TRBV12-4 to TRBJ2-5, with D hard to call. The CDR3 runs 14 residues. The V end lost 6 bases, the J end lost 7 bases, and 18 bases lay between the germline ends.

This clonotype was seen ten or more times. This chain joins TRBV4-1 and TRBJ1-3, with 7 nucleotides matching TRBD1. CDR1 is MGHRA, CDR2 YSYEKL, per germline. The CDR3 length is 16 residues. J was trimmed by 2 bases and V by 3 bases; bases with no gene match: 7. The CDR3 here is CASSQPAGGAGNTIYF. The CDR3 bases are TGCGCCAGCAGCCAGCCCGCAGGGGGTGCTGGAAACACCATATATTTT.

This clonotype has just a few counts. CDR3 nucleotides: TGCAGTGCTAGAGATCCCGCCTTGGGTACGTACGAGCAGTACGTC. Its protein product is CSARDPALGTYEQYV. The rearrangement joins TRBV20-1 to TRBJ2-7; D gene uncertain. V was trimmed by 0 bases and J by 4 bases, leaving 16 bases between them. Germline V gene lookup returns CDR1 DFQATT and CDR2 SNEGSKA (reference sequence). The CDR3 has 15 amino acids.

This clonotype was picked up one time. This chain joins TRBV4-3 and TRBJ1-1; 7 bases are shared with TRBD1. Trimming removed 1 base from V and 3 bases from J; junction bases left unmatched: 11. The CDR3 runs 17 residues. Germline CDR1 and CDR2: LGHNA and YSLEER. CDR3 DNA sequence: TGCGCCAGCAGCCAAGGGGACTCCCCAGGGGGGGACACTGAAGCTTTCTTT. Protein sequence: CASSQGDSPGGDTEAFF.

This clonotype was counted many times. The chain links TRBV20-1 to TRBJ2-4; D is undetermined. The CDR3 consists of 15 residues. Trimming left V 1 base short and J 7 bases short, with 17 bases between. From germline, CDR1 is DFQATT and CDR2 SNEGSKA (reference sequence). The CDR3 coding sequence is TGCAGTGCTAGAGTATTAGGGCGCCTGAGGAACATTCAGTACTTC. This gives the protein CSARVLGRLRNIQYF.

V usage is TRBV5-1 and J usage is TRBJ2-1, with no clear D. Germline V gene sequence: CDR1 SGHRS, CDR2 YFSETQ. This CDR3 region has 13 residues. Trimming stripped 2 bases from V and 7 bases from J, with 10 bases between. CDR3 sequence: CASSFPQGNEQFF. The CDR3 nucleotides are TGCGCCAGCAGCTTCCCACAAGGGAATGAGCAGTTCTTC. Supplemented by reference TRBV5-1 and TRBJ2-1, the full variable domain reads KAGVTQTPRYLIKTRGQQVTLSCSPISGHRSVSWYQQTPGQGLQFLFEYFSETQRNKGNFPGRFSGRQFSNSRSEMNVSTLELGDSALYLCASSFPQGNEQFFGPGTRLTVL.

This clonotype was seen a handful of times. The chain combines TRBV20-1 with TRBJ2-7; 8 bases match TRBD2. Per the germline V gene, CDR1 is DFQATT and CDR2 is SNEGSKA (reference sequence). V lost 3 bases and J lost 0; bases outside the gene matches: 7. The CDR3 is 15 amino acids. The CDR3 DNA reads TGCAGTGCTAGTGTGTTAGCGGGGTACTCCTACGAGCAGTACTTC. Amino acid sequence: CSASVLAGYSYEQYF.

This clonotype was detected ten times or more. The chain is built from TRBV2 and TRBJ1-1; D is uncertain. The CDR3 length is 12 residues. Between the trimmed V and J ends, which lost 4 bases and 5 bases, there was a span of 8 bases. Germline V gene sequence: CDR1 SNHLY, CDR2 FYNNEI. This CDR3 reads CASSVFGTEAFF. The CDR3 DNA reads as TGTGCCAGCAGTGTCTTTGGAACTGAAGCTTTCTTT.

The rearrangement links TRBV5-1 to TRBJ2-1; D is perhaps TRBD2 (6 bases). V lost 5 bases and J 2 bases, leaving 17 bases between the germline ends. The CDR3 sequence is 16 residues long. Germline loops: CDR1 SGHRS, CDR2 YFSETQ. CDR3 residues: CASSFTGTPTYNEQFF. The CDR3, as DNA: TGCGCCAGCAGTTTTACCGGGACTCCCACCTACAATGAGCAGTTCTTC.

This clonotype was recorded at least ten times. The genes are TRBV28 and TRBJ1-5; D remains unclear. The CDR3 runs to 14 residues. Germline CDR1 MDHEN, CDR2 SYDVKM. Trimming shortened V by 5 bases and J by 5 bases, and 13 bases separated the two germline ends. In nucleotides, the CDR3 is TGTGCCAGCAGTACACCCTTGGGGTATCAGCCCCAGCATTTT. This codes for CASSTPLGYQPQHF.

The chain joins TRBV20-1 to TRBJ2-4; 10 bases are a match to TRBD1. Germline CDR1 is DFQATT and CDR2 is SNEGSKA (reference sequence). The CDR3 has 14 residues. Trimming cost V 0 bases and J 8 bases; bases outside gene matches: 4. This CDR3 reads CSARDQGQGYIQYF. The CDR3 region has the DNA TGCAGTGCTAGAGATCAGGGACAGGGGTACATTCAGTACTTC.

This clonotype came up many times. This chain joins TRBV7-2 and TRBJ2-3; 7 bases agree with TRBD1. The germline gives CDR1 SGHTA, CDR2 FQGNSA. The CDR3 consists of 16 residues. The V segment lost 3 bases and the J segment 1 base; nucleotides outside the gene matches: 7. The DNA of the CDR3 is TGTGCCAGCAGCTTTAAGGGGGCGCAGGGCACAGATACGCAGTATTTT. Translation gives CASSFKGAQGTDTQYF.

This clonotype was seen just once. CDR3 sequence reads: CAIGSEGGYTF. CDR3 nucleotides: TGTGCCATCGGGTCTGAGGGTGGCTACACCTTC. The chain joins TRBV10-3 to TRBJ1-2; the D is unclear. Germline CDR1 and CDR2: ENHRY and SYGVKD. This CDR3 comprises 11 residues. V was pared by 8 bases and J by 7 bases, with 11 bases between.

The CDR3 region has the DNA TGTGCCAGCAGCTTAGGAAGGACTAGCGGGGGCCCGACCTACGAGCAGTACGTC. Translating it yields CASSLGRTSGGPTYEQYV. The rearrangement uses TRBV13 and TRBJ2-7; 13 bases align to TRBD2. V gave up 0 bases and J gave up 2 bases; unmatched junction bases: 7. Germline loops: CDR1 PRHDT, CDR2 FYEKMQ (reference sequence). The CDR3 has 18 amino acids.

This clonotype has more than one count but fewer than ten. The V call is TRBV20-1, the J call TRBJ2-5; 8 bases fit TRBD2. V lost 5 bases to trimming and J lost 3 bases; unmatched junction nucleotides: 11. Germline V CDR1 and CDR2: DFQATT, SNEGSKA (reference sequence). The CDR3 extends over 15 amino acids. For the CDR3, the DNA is TGCAGTGCTTCGCGATCGGCGGGGGGTAAAGAGACCCAGTACTTC. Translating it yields CSASRSAGGKETQYF.

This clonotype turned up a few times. DNA of the CDR3: TGCAGTGCTAGGCAGTCCCGACGCCCCTACGAGCAGTACTTC. Its translation: CSARQSRRPYEQYF. The chain links TRBV20-1 to TRBJ2-7; D gene unclear. CDR3 length equals 14 residues. Germline CDR1 and CDR2: DFQATT and SNEGSKA (reference sequence). V was clipped by 3 bases and J by 2 bases, with 14 bases between them.

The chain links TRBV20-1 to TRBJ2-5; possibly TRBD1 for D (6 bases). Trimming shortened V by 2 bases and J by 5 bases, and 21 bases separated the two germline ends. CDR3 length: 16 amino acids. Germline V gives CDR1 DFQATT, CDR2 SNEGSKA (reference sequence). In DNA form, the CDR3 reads TGCAGTGCTAGAAAGGAGGTAGTCCCTCAGGGGGAGACCCAGTACTTC. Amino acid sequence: CSARKEVVPQGETQYF.